Listed below are T cell receptor beta chains from one sample, sequenced in a study of T-cell memory formation after mild COVID-19. Via MiXCR, TCRdb re-called the 5' RACE reads, giving one row per CDR3 protein. The repertoire includes 280,000 or so distinct CDR3 sequences, around 17% of them detected once, and 20% to 25% sits in the top ten. The sample was PBMCs or a T cell subset sorted from them (not recorded which). The receptors come from a man younger than 30 who had mild COVID-19 (a few samples of this study predate the infection). Cell type and time point are not known. Each CDR3 is given with its conserved first and last residue. The D gene is left open where the match is weak. Rows give clone size only sometimes, using once, few, many, or a class for an expanded clone.

d_gene: NA; v_gene: TRBV2; len: 13; abundance: NA; j_gene: TRBJ2-5; CDR3aa: CASSEGNEETQYF; CDR3nt: TGTGCCAGCAGTGAAGGGAACGAAGAGACCCAGTACTTC
d_gene: NA; v_gene: TRBV7-3; len: 14; abundance: few; j_gene: TRBJ1-6; CDR3aa: CASSSTGRGSPLHF; CDR3nt: TGTGCCAGCAGCTCTACGGGACGCGGATCACCCCTCCACTTT
d_gene: TRBD2; v_gene: TRBV6-5; len: 16; abundance: few; j_gene: TRBJ2-2; CDR3aa: CASSWPGGPHTGELFF; CDR3nt: TGTGCCAGCAGTTGGCCGGGGGGGCCTCACACCGGGGAGCTGTTTTTT
d_gene: NA; v_gene: TRBV4-1; len: 14; abundance: NA; j_gene: TRBJ1-2; CDR3aa: CASSQRGGNKGYTF; CDR3nt: TGCGCCAGCAGCCAAAGGGGGGGGAATAAGGGCTACACCTTC
d_gene: TRBD1; v_gene: TRBV12-3/TRBV12-4; len: 11; abundance: few; j_gene: TRBJ2-1; CDR3aa: CASRQGSEQFF; CDR3nt: TGTGCCAGCAGACAGGGGAGTGAGCAGTTCTTC
d_gene: TRBD2; v_gene: TRBV6-2/TRBV6-3; len: 16; abundance: NA; j_gene: TRBJ2-1; CDR3aa: CASSYAGTSGVNEQFF; CDR3nt: TGTGCCAGCAGTTATGCCGGGACTAGCGGGGTGAATGAGCAGTTCTTC
d_gene: NA; v_gene: TRBV27; len: 14; abundance: many; j_gene: TRBJ2-1; CDR3aa: CASSLWQGGDEQFF; CDR3nt: TGTGCCAGCAGTTTATGGCAGGGAGGCGATGAGCAGTTCTTC
d_gene: NA; v_gene: TRBV18; len: 14; abundance: few; j_gene: TRBJ2-5; CDR3aa: CASSPDRNQETQYF; CDR3nt: TGTGCCAGCTCACCCGACAGGAACCAAGAGACCCAGTACTTC
d_gene: TRBD2; v_gene: TRBV7-2; len: 15; abundance: NA; j_gene: TRBJ2-5; CDR3aa: CASSHSGRYQETQYF; CDR3nt: TGTGCCAGCAGCCATAGCGGGAGATACCAAGAGACCCAGTACTTC
d_gene: NA; v_gene: TRBV4-1; len: 16; abundance: NA; j_gene: TRBJ2-3; CDR3aa: CASSQERTPSTDTQYF; CDR3nt: TGCGCCAGCAGCCAAGAAAGGACCCCCAGCACAGATACGCAGTATTTT
d_gene: NA; v_gene: TRBV14; len: 13; abundance: few; j_gene: TRBJ1-2; CDR3aa: CASSQDRRGGYTF; CDR3nt: TGTGCCAGCAGCCAAGATCGAAGGGGCGGCTACACCTTC
d_gene: NA; v_gene: TRBV20-1; len: 12; abundance: NA; j_gene: TRBJ1-1; CDR3aa: CSVGRRNTEAFF; CDR3nt: TGCAGTGTCGGTCGGCGGAACACTGAAGCTTTCTTT
d_gene: NA; v_gene: TRBV3-1; len: 16; abundance: NA; j_gene: TRBJ2-3; CDR3aa: CASSREPHSYTDTQYF; CDR3nt: TGTGCCAGCAGCCGAGAGCCTCACAGCTACACAGATACGCAGTATTTT
d_gene: NA; v_gene: TRBV4-3; len: 14; abundance: few; j_gene: TRBJ2-1; CDR3aa: CASSQDPGPGKQFF; CDR3nt: TGCGCCAGCAGCCAGGATCCGGGGCCCGGAAAGCAGTTCTTC
d_gene: NA; v_gene: TRBV4-3; len: 17; abundance: NA; j_gene: TRBJ2-6; CDR3aa: CASSQAGPAAGANVLTF; CDR3nt: TGCGCCAGCAGCCAAGCGGGACCCGCAGCTGGGGCCAACGTCCTGACTTTC
d_gene: NA; v_gene: TRBV15; len: 13; abundance: NA; j_gene: TRBJ1-5; CDR3aa: CATSRDINQPQHF; CDR3nt: TGTGCCACCAGCAGAGATATCAATCAGCCCCAGCATTTT
d_gene: NA; v_gene: TRBV9; len: 15; abundance: few; j_gene: TRBJ1-5; CDR3aa: CASSVDSGTVEPQHF; CDR3nt: TGTGCCAGCAGCGTAGACTCTGGTACAGTCGAGCCCCAGCATTTT
d_gene: TRBD1; v_gene: TRBV6-5; len: 12; abundance: NA; j_gene: TRBJ1-2; CDR3aa: CASSDRVSGYTF; CDR3nt: TGTGCCAGCTCTGACAGGGTCTCTGGCTACACCTTC
d_gene: NA; v_gene: TRBV7-9; len: 15; abundance: NA; j_gene: TRBJ1-5; CDR3aa: CASSQDGVSGQPQHF; CDR3nt: TGTGCCAGCAGCCAGGACGGGGTTAGTGGGCAGCCCCAGCATTTT
d_gene: NA; v_gene: TRBV9; len: 15; abundance: NA; j_gene: TRBJ2-5; CDR3aa: CASSALQGPQETQYF; CDR3nt: TGTGCCAGCAGCGCTCTTCAAGGGCCGCAAGAGACCCAGTACTTC
d_gene: NA; v_gene: TRBV19; len: 16; abundance: NA; j_gene: TRBJ1-5; CDR3aa: CASTVGLTIGNQPQHF; CDR3nt: TGTGCCAGTACGGTGGGGTTAACAATCGGCAATCAGCCCCAGCATTTT
d_gene: NA; v_gene: TRBV6-2/TRBV6-3; len: 12; abundance: few; j_gene: TRBJ1-1; CDR3aa: CASSLGASAFYF; CDR3nt: TGTGCCAGCAGTTTGGGGGCCTCAGCATTCTACTTT
d_gene: NA; v_gene: TRBV9; len: 14; abundance: few; j_gene: TRBJ1-4; CDR3aa: CASSGGGAYEKLFF; CDR3nt: TGTGCCAGCAGCGGTGGGGGGGCGTATGAAAAACTGTTTTTT
d_gene: TRBD1; v_gene: TRBV3-1; len: 15; abundance: NA; j_gene: TRBJ2-5; CDR3aa: CASSQDPGQGETQYF; CDR3nt: TGTGCCAGCAGCCAAGACCCGGGACAGGGTGAGACCCAGTACTTC
d_gene: NA; v_gene: TRBV25-1; len: 11; abundance: few; j_gene: TRBJ1-1; CDR3aa: CASSEGSEAFF; CDR3nt: TGTGCCAGCAGTGAGGGCTCTGAAGCTTTCTTT
d_gene: NA; v_gene: TRBV3-1; len: 12; abundance: few; j_gene: TRBJ2-3; CDR3aa: CASSPKGYTQYF; CDR3nt: TGTGCCAGCAGCCCCAAGGGGTATACGCAGTATTTT
d_gene: NA; v_gene: TRBV5-1; len: 14; abundance: many; j_gene: TRBJ2-2; CDR3aa: CASSVTANTGELFF; CDR3nt: TGCGCCAGCAGCGTGACAGCGAACACCGGGGAGCTGTTTTTT
d_gene: TRBD2; v_gene: TRBV7-2; len: 15; abundance: few; j_gene: TRBJ2-7; CDR3aa: CASSSRTSGVREQYF; CDR3nt: TGTGCCAGCAGCTCTAGGACTAGCGGGGTTAGAGAGCAGTACTTC
d_gene: NA; v_gene: TRBV11-2; len: 15; abundance: few; j_gene: TRBJ2-2; CDR3aa: CASSAEVTSAWELFF; CDR3nt: TGTGCCAGCAGCGCGGAGGTCACTTCAGCCTGGGAGCTGTTTTTT
d_gene: NA; v_gene: TRBV27; len: 13; abundance: NA; j_gene: TRBJ2-4; CDR3aa: CASSLGRKNIQYF; CDR3nt: TGTGCCAGCAGTTTGGGCAGAAAAAACATTCAGTACTTC
d_gene: NA; v_gene: TRBV20-1; len: 16; abundance: few; j_gene: TRBJ1-4; CDR3aa: CSASGAASGVYEKLFF; CDR3nt: TGCAGTGCTAGCGGGGCAGCTTCTGGGGTCTATGAAAAACTGTTTTTT
d_gene: NA; v_gene: TRBV5-1; len: 14; abundance: NA; j_gene: TRBJ2-1; CDR3aa: CASSYSSSYNEQFF; CDR3nt: TGCGCCAGCAGCTACTCCAGCTCCTACAATGAGCAGTTCTTC
d_gene: TRBD2; v_gene: TRBV10-3; len: 17; abundance: NA; j_gene: TRBJ2-7; CDR3aa: CAISVGLAGESSYEQYF; CDR3nt: TGTGCCATCAGTGTCGGGCTAGCGGGGGAAAGCTCCTACGAGCAGTACTTC
d_gene: TRBD1; v_gene: TRBV12-3/TRBV12-4; len: 14; abundance: few; j_gene: TRBJ1-2; CDR3aa: CASSPTGGDYGYTF; CDR3nt: TGTGCCAGCAGTCCCACAGGGGGCGACTATGGCTACACCTTC
d_gene: TRBD2; v_gene: TRBV6-6; len: 15; abundance: many; j_gene: TRBJ2-3; CDR3aa: CASRLAGGRTDTQYF; CDR3nt: TGTGCCAGCAGGCTAGCGGGGGGTAGGACAGATACGCAGTATTTT
d_gene: NA; v_gene: TRBV11-2; len: 13; abundance: many; j_gene: TRBJ2-1; CDR3aa: CASSLALYNEQFF; CDR3nt: TGTGCCAGCAGCTTAGCTCTTTACAATGAGCAGTTCTTC
d_gene: NA; v_gene: TRBV7-2; len: 13; abundance: NA; j_gene: TRBJ1-1; CDR3aa: CASSSVGWTEAFF; CDR3nt: TGTGCCAGCAGCTCAGTGGGGTGGACTGAAGCTTTCTTT
d_gene: NA; v_gene: TRBV6-2/TRBV6-3; len: 16; abundance: NA; j_gene: TRBJ1-1; CDR3aa: CASSSVHKYMNTEAFF; CDR3nt: TGTGCCAGCAGTTCGGTCCATAAGTACATGAACACTGAAGCTTTCTTT
d_gene: TRBD2; v_gene: TRBV7-2; len: 14; abundance: NA; j_gene: TRBJ2-2; CDR3aa: CASARAGGGGELFF; CDR3nt: TGTGCCAGCGCCCGAGCGGGGGGGGGCGGGGAGCTGTTTTTT
d_gene: NA; v_gene: TRBV7-8; len: 14; abundance: NA; j_gene: TRBJ1-1; CDR3aa: CASSLVRDPNKAFF; CDR3nt: TGTGCCAGCAGCTTAGTAAGGGATCCCAATAAAGCTTTCTTT
d_gene: TRBD2; v_gene: TRBV7-2; len: 15; abundance: few; j_gene: TRBJ2-3; CDR3aa: CASSFRRGATDTQYF; CDR3nt: TGTGCCAGCAGCTTCCGGCGGGGGGCCACAGATACGCAGTATTTT
d_gene: NA; v_gene: TRBV5-1; len: 16; abundance: NA; j_gene: TRBJ1-2; CDR3aa: CASSRDQQGADYGYTF; CDR3nt: TGCGCCAGCAGCCGCGATCAACAGGGAGCAGACTATGGCTACACCTTC
d_gene: NA; v_gene: TRBV7-2; len: 13; abundance: NA; j_gene: TRBJ2-1; CDR3aa: CASSPRTGGEQFF; CDR3nt: TGTGCCAGCAGCCCCCGCACGGGGGGCGAGCAGTTCTTC
d_gene: NA; v_gene: TRBV28; len: 15; abundance: NA; j_gene: TRBJ1-6; CDR3aa: CASSPGTSYNSPLHF; CDR3nt: TGTGCCAGCAGCCCTGGGACGTCCTATAATTCACCCCTCCACTTT
d_gene: NA; v_gene: TRBV4-3; len: 13; abundance: NA; j_gene: TRBJ2-2; CDR3aa: CASSQWRGGELFF; CDR3nt: TGCGCCAGCAGCCAATGGAGGGGCGGGGAGCTGTTTTTT
d_gene: NA; v_gene: TRBV6-5; len: 15; abundance: NA; j_gene: TRBJ1-1; CDR3aa: CASRYSLWGHTEAFF; CDR3nt: TGTGCCAGCCGATATAGCCTATGGGGACACACTGAAGCTTTCTTT
d_gene: NA; v_gene: TRBV20-1; len: 13; abundance: NA; j_gene: TRBJ1-5; CDR3aa: CSAGTYSNQPQHF; CDR3nt: TGCAGTGCCGGGACTTATAGCAATCAGCCCCAGCATTTT
d_gene: NA; v_gene: TRBV29-1; len: 14; abundance: NA; j_gene: TRBJ2-7; CDR3aa: CSVTGLLPSYEQYF; CDR3nt: TGCAGCGTTACAGGGTTATTGCCCTCCTACGAGCAGTACTTC
d_gene: NA; v_gene: TRBV7-2; len: 15; abundance: once; j_gene: TRBJ2-7; CDR3aa: CTSSLGGSASYEQYF; CDR3nt: TGTACCAGCAGCCTTGGGGGTAGCGCGTCCTACGAGCAGTACTTC
d_gene: TRBD1; v_gene: TRBV20-1; len: 16; abundance: few; j_gene: TRBJ1-1; CDR3aa: CSARDGRTGDYTEAFF; CDR3nt: TGCAGTGCTAGAGATGGTCGGACAGGGGATTACACTGAAGCTTTCTTT
d_gene: NA; v_gene: TRBV14; len: 15; abundance: NA; j_gene: TRBJ1-1; CDR3aa: CASSQGLWGRAEAFF; CDR3nt: TGTGCCAGCAGCCAAGGCCTTTGGGGTCGGGCTGAAGCTTTCTTT
d_gene: TRBD1; v_gene: TRBV24-1; len: 13; abundance: NA; j_gene: TRBJ2-3; CDR3aa: CATSRRDSDTQYF; CDR3nt: TGTGCCACCAGCCGCCGGGACAGCGATACGCAGTATTTT
d_gene: TRBD1; v_gene: TRBV5-1; len: 17; abundance: few; j_gene: TRBJ2-7; CDR3aa: CASSFGSTGGASYEQYF; CDR3nt: TGCGCCAGCAGCTTTGGGTCGACAGGGGGTGCGTCCTACGAGCAGTACTTC
d_gene: NA; v_gene: TRBV20-1; len: 12; abundance: NA; j_gene: TRBJ1-1; CDR3aa: CSAEWRNTEAFF; CDR3nt: TGCAGTGCTGAATGGAGGAACACTGAAGCTTTCTTT
d_gene: NA; v_gene: TRBV9; len: 13; abundance: NA; j_gene: TRBJ1-1; CDR3aa: CASSVVPNTEAFF; CDR3nt: TGTGCCAGCAGCGTAGTTCCGAACACTGAAGCTTTCTTT
d_gene: NA; v_gene: TRBV7-3; len: 14; abundance: NA; j_gene: TRBJ1-4; CDR3aa: CASSLRVDREKLFF; CDR3nt: TGTGCCAGCAGCCTCAGGGTGGATCGGGAAAAACTGTTTTTT
d_gene: NA; v_gene: TRBV7-8; len: 17; abundance: few; j_gene: TRBJ2-6; CDR3aa: CASSPLYTGSGANVLTF; CDR3nt: TGTGCCAGCAGCCCCTTATATACGGGCTCTGGGGCCAACGTCCTGACTTTC
d_gene: TRBD2; v_gene: TRBV2; len: 16; abundance: few; j_gene: TRBJ2-3; CDR3aa: CASSGTSGTSTDTQYF; CDR3nt: TGTGCCAGCAGTGGGACTAGCGGTACTAGCACAGATACGCAGTATTTT
d_gene: TRBD1; v_gene: TRBV6-5; len: 14; abundance: NA; j_gene: TRBJ2-5; CDR3aa: CASSLYGQEETQYF; CDR3nt: TGTGCCAGCAGCCTCTACGGACAGGAAGAGACCCAGTACTTC